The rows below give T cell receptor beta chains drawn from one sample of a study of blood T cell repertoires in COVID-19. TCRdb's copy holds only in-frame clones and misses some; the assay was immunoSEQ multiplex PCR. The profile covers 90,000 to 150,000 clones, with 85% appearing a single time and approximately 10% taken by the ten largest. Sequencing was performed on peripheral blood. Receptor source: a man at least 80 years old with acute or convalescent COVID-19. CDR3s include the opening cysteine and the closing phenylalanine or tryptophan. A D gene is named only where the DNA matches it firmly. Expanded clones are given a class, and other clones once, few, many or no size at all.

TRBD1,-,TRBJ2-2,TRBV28,TGTGCCAGCAGTCCAGGGGGTGCGAACACCGGGGAGCTGTTTTTT,CASSPGGANTGELFF
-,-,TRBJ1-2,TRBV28,TGTGCCAGCAGTTTATTTAGGGGTTGGAACTATGGCTACACCTTC,CASSLFRGWNYGYTF
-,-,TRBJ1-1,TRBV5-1,TGCGCCAGCAGCTTGGGGCAGGAGGGGAACACTGAAGCTTTCTTT,CASSLGQEGNTEAFF
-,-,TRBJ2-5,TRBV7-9,TGTGCCAGCAGCTTAGTACAGGGCGGAGAGGGGGAAAACCAGTACTTC,CASSLVQGGEGENQYF
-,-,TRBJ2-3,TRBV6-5,TGTGCCAGCAGTTCAGGGTTTCCCACAGATACGCAGTATTTT,CASSSGFPTDTQYF
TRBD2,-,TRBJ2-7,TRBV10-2,TGCGCCAGCAGTGAAGTAGTGCGGGGGGCCTCCTACGAGCAGTACTTC,CASSEVVRGASYEQYF
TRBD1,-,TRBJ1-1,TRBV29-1,TGCAGTCTTCAGGGGGCTCAGGGGAATATAGGGAACACTGAAGCTTTCTTT,CSLQGAQGNIGNTEAFF
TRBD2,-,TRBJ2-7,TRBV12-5,TGTGCTAGTGGCGGCGGGGGTCCCTACGAGCAGTACTTC,CASGGGGPYEQYF
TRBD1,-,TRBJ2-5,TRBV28,TGTGCCAGCAGACGTCCCGCAGGGGGCGGACAAGAGACCCAGTACTTC,CASRRPAGGGQETQYF
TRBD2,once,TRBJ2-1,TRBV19,TGTGCCAGTAGTAGGAAACTAGCGGGAGATACGATATACAATGAGCAGTTCTTC,CASSRKLAGDTIYNEQFF
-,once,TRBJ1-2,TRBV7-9,TGTGCCAGCAGCCAAGACAGGAACTATGGCTACACCTTC,CASSQDRNYGYTF
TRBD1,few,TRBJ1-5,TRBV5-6,TGTGCCAGCAGCCCCGACAGGGGGACTACGAATCAGCCCCAGCATTTT,CASSPDRGTTNQPQHF
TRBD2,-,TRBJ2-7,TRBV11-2,TGTGCCAGCAGCCGAGTAGGACTAGCGGGGGGCGAGCAGTACTTC,CASSRVGLAGGEQYF
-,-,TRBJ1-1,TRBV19,TGTGCCAGTAGTGGCAGGGAAGGGGCCACTGAAGCTTTCTTT,CASSGREGATEAFF
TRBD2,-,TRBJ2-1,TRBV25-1,TGTGCCAGCAGTGGGGGACTAGCTCCCTCGGGGCAGTTCTTC,CASSGGLAPSGQFF
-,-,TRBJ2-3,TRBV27,TGTGCCAGCAGTTCACCGGGTAGCGTTGGAGATACGCAGTATTTT,CASSSPGSVGDTQYF
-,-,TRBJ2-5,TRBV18,TGTGCCAGCTCACCCCTTCCTGGAGGGGGGGACGAGACCCAGTACTTC,CASSPLPGGGDETQYF
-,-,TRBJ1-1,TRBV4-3,TGCGCCAGCAGCCAAGAGGCAGGGAGGGGAACTGAAGCTTTCTTT,CASSQEAGRGTEAFF
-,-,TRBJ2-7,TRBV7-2,TGTGCCAGCAGCTTAGATTCTAGCCGAGCCTACGAGCAGTACTTC,CASSLDSSRAYEQYF
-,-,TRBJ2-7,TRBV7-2,TGTGCCAGCAGCTTAGGATCGGCTAGAAACGAGCAGTACTTC,CASSLGSARNEQYF
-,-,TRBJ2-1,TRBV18,TGTGCCAGCTCCCCCCCATCAGGGTTATACAATGAGCAGTTCTTC,CASSPPSGLYNEQFF
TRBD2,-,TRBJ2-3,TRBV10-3,TGTGCCATCAGTGACGACGGGGGGGGCACAGATACGCAGTATTTT,CAISDDGGGTDTQYF
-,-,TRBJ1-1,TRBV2,TGTGCCAGCATGGCAGGGATGAACACTGAAGCTTTCTTT,CASMAGMNTEAFF
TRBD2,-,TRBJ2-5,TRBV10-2,TGCGCCAGCAGTGAGCCCCCCCTAGCGGGGGGGCTCCGAGAGACCCAGTACTTC,CASSEPPLAGGLRETQYF
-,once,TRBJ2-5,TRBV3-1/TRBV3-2,TGTGCCAGCAGCCAAGTCAGAGAGACCCAGTACTTC,CASSQVRETQYF
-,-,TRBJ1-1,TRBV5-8,TGTGCCAGCAGCTTGGACAGGGCCTCTGTGGCTTTCTTT,CASSLDRASVAFF
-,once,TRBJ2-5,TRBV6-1,TGTGCCAGCAGTGAATCGGGCCAGGGTCGTTTAGGGACCCAGTACTTC,CASSESGQGRLGTQYF
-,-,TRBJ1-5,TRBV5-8,TGTGCCAGCAGCTCAGGTTCGTCCCAGCATTTT,CASSSGSSQHF